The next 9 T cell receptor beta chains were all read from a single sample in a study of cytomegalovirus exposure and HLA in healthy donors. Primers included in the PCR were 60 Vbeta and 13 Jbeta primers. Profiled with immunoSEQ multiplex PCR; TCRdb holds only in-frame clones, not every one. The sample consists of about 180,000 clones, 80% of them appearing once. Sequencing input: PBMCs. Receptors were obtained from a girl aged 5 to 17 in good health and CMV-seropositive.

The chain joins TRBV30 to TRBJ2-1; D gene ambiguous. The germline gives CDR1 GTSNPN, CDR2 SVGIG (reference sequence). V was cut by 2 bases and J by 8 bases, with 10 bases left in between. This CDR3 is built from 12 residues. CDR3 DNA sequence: TGTGCCTGGAGTACGGGTCTAGATGAGCAGTTCTTC. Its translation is CAWSTGLDEQFF.

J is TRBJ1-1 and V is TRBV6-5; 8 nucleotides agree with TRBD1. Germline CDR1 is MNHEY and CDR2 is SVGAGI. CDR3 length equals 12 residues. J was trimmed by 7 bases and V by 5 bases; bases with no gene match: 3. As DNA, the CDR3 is TGTGCCAGCAGTCGGACAGGGATTGAAGCTTTCTTT. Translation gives CASSRTGIEAFF.

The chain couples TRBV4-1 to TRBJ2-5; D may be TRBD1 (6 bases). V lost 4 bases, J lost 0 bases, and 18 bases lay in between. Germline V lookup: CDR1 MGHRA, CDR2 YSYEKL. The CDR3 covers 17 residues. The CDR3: CASSPWIAGTHQETQYF. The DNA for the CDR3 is TGCGCCAGCAGCCCATGGATCGCCGGGACACACCAAGAGACCCAGTACTTC.

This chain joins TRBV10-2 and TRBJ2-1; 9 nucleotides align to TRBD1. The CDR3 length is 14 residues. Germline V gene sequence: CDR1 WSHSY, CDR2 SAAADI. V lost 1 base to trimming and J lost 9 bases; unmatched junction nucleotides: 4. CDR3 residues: CASSEYRQGGEQFF. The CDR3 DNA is TGCGCCAGCAGTGAGTACCGACAGGGGGGTGAGCAGTTCTTC.

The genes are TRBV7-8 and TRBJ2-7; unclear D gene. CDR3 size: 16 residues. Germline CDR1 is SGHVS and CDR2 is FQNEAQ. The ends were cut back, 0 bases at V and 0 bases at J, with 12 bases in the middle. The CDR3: CASSLAPPASSYEQYF. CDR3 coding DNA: TGTGCCAGCAGCTTAGCCCCGCCGGCTAGCTCCTACGAGCAGTACTTC.

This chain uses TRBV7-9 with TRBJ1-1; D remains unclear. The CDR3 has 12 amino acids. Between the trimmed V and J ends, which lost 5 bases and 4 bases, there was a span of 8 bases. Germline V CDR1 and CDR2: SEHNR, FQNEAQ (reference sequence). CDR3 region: CASSVSGTEAFF. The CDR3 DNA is TGTGCCAGCAGCGTATCCGGCACTGAAGCTTTCTTT.

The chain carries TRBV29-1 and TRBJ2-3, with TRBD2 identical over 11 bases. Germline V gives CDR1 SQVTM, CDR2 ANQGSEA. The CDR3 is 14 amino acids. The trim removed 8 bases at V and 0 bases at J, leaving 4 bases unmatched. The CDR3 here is CSSRTSGSTDTQYF. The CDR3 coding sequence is TGCAGCTCTCGGACTAGCGGGAGCACAGATACGCAGTATTTT.

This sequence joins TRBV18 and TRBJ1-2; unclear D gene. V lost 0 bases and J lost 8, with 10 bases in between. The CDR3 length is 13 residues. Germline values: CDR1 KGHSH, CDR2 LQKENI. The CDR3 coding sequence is TGTGCCAGCTCACCACCGTTACGGAGGGGCTACACCTTC. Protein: CASSPPLRRGYTF.

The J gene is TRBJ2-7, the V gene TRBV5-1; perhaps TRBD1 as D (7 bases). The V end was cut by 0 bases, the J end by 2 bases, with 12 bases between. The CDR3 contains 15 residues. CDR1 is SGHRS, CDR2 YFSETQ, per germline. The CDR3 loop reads CASSLGQGGTYEQYF. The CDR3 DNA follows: TGCGCCAGCAGCTTGGGGCAGGGGGGAACCTACGAGCAGTACTTC. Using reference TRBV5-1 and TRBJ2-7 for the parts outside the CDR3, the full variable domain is KAGVTQTPRYLIKTRGQQVTLSCSPISGHRSVSWYQQTPGQGLQFLFEYFSETQRNKGNFPGRFSGRQFSNSRSEMNVSTLELGDSALYLCASSLGQGGTYEQYFGPGTRLTVT.